This T cell receptor beta chain appears in the sequencing data of a study of STAT3 mutations in large granular lymphocyte leukemia. Study information: Over half of T-LGLL patients had one or more immunosuppressive regimens.

Broader study findings: Every T-cell large granular lymphocyte leukemia patient had at least one immunodominant TCR beta clonotype. In several patients, dominant TCR clone burden exceeded STAT3 mutant burden, suggesting STAT3 mutation arose secondarily. A small but highly pathogenic clone may have been missed.

Some 41,000 productive templates were obtained per sample on average. This table comes from immunoSEQ multiplex PCR, and its TCRdb copy is limited to in-frame clones, with some not included. The sample consists of tens of thousands of clones, about 94% of them appearing once. V shed 6 bases and J shed 2 bases, with 14 bases lying between them. From germline, CDR1 is LNHNV and CDR2 YYDKDF (reference sequence). The CDR3 is 15 residues long. With respect to this clone: No antigen is known for it.

The genes are TRBV15 and TRBJ1-5; maybe TRBD1 (6 bases). Sequences were obtained from peripheral blood mononuclear cells. The source is a man aged 40-49 years with T-cell large granular lymphocyte leukemia. Some clones in this sample may be carry-over from other donors' samples. DNA for the CDR3: TGTGCCACCAGAGGGGGGGGGTCCGGCAATCAGCCCCAGCATTTT. Amino acids: CATRGGGSGNQPQHF.